The present entry profiles one TCR beta chain with its context. Germline values: CDR1 SGHTA, CDR2 FQGTGA. The V and J ends lost 3 bases and 6 bases respectively, with 8 bases between them. The length of the CDR3 is 13 residues. This sample is part of a study of blood T cell repertoires in COVID-19. About the study: COVID-19 samples collected from the United States, Italy and Spain covered acute and convalescent phases. In each case, the material was cDNA or gDNA derived from T cells, B-cell-depleted T cells, or PBMCs.

Authors' methods: Amplification of reference gene primers provided the estimated nucleated cell counts. TCRdb keeps only in-frame clones here, not all; method: immunoSEQ multiplex PCR. The D gene and trimming were derived from the DNA, and the V and J assignments and clone size from that table. Here the sample spans more than 200,000 clones, approximately 90% being singletons. This TCR came from a man aged 35 to 55 with acute or convalescent COVID-19. The sample taken for sequencing was peripheral blood. The chain recombines TRBV7-3 with TRBJ2-2, with a possible D match to TRBD1 (5 bases). The CDR3 coding sequence is TGTGCCAGCAGCTTTAGGGGTTCCGGGGAGCTGTTTTTT. The encoded protein is CASSFRGSGELFF.